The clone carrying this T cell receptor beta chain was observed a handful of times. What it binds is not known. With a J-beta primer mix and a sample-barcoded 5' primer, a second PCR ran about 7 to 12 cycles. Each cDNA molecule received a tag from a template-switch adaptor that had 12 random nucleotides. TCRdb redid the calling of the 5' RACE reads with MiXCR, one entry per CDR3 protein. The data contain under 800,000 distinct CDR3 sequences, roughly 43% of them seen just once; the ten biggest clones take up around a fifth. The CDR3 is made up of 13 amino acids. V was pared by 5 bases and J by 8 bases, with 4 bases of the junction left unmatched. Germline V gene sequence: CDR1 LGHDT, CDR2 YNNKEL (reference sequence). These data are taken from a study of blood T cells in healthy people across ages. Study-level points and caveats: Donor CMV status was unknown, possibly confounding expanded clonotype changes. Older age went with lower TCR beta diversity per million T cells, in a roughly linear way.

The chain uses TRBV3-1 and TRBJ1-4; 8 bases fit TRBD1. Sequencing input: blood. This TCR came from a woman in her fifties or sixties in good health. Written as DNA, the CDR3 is TGTGCCAGCAGCTATACAGGGGGGGAAAAACTGTTTTTT. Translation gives CASSYTGGEKLFF.